Sequencing of this T cell receptor (beta chain) was carried out in a study of T cell changes during pregnancy in multiple sclerosis. Trimming shortened V by 4 bases and J by 3 bases, and 12 bases separated the two germline ends. Per the germline V gene, CDR1 is ENHRY and CDR2 is SYGVKD. This CDR3 is 14 amino acids long. Sequencing used immunoSEQ multiplex PCR; TCRdb keeps in-frame clones, though not all of them. The data show about 39,000 clones, with about 93% seen just once and 0.3% to 0.4% held by the top ten. On this clone: Different DNA sequences within this sample yield the same CDR3.

This TCR was sampled from a female donor in good health, enrolled as a control in a pregnancy study. The chain carries TRBV10-3 and TRBJ1-2; TRBD1 might be the D (5 bases). The sample was CD4+ T cells from peripheral blood mononuclear cells, taken in the third trimester of pregnancy. CDR3 DNA sequence: TGTGCCATCAGTGGGGGAACGGGGGACTATGGCTACACCTTC. The encoded protein is CAISGGTGDYGYTF.